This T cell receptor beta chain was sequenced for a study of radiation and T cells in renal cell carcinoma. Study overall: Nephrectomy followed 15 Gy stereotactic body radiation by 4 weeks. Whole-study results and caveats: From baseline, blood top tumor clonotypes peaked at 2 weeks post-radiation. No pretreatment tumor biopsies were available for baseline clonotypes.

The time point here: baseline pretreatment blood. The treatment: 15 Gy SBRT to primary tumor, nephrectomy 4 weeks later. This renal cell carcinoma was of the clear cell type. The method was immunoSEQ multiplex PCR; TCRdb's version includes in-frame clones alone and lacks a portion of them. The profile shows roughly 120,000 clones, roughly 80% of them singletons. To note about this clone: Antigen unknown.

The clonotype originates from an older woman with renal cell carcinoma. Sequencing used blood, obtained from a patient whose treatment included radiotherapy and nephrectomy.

CDR3 DNA sequence: TGTGCCAGCAGGCTACTGGGGGGACGGGACTTGAACACTGAAGCTTTCTTT. Protein: CASRLLGGRDLNTEAFF. The chain links TRBV7-9 to TRBJ1-1; tentatively, D is TRBD1 (5 bases). Germline lookup yields CDR1 SEHNR and CDR2 FQNEAQ (reference sequence). The CDR3 totals 17 residues. Trimming stripped 6 bases from V and 0 bases from J, with 20 bases between.